The next 9 T cell receptor beta chains were all read from a single sample in a study of PD-1 blockade in classical Hodgkin lymphoma. The assay was immunoSEQ multiplex PCR, and TCRdb's table has in-frame clones only and misses some. Of 45,000 to 50,000 clones detected, over 60% appear once; the ten largest clones hold 22%. Patients all relapsed after autologous stem cell transplantation, and there was variation in brentuximab vedotin exposure. The input for sequencing was peripheral blood mononuclear cells (PBMCs), taken before the second cycle of nivolumab. These receptors came from a human donor with classical Hodgkin lymphoma.

The J gene is TRBJ2-5, the V gene TRBV5-4, with 7 bases matching TRBD2. CDR1 SGHNT and CDR2 YYREEE come from the germline V gene (reference sequence). J gave up 1 base and V 0 bases, and 0 bases lay outside the gene matches. The CDR3 loop spans 14 amino acids. The CDR3 bases are TGTGCCAGCAGCTTGGGGACTAGCCAAGAGACCCAGTACTTC. This translates into CASSLGTSQETQYF.

The V and J genes are TRBV30 and TRBJ2-1, with 8 bases that match TRBD2. Trimming took 3 bases from V and 1 from J; bases not matched to a gene: 11. Germline values: CDR1 GTSNPN, CDR2 SVGIG (reference sequence). The CDR3 spans 17 residues. The CDR3: CAWSAYGTSRSYNEQFF. CDR3 nucleotide sequence: TGTGCCTGGAGCGCATATGGGACTAGTCGATCCTACAATGAGCAGTTCTTC.

Only a few counts were recorded for this clone. V gene TRBV6-1 combines with J gene TRBJ1-1; a possible D gene is TRBD1 (6 bases). CDR3 length: 15 residues. Germline V lookup: CDR1 MNHNS, CDR2 SASEGT. Trimming shortened V by 5 bases and J by 0 bases, and 13 bases separated the two germline ends. CDR3 amino acids: CASSRGQLMNTEAFF. CDR3 sequence (DNA): TGTGCCAGCAGTAGAGGACAGCTCATGAACACTGAAGCTTTCTTT.

The J gene is TRBJ2-5, the V gene TRBV27; TRBD2 agrees at 10 bases. This CDR3 contains 17 residues. The germline CDR1 and CDR2 sequences are MNHEY and SMNVEV (reference sequence). The trim removed 4 bases at V and 5 bases at J, leaving 13 bases unmatched. In nucleotides, the CDR3 is TGTGCCAGCAGTTGGGGCCAGCGGGGGGGGGAGAAGGAGACCCAGTACTTC. This gives the protein CASSWGQRGGEKETQYF.

The gene calls are TRBV27 and TRBJ1-2; 7 bases match TRBD1. The germline V gene has CDR1 MNHEY and CDR2 SMNVEV (reference sequence). The CDR3 extends over 14 amino acids. The J segment lost 6 bases and the V segment lost 10 bases, leaving 14 bases of the junction unmatched. CDR3 nucleotide sequence: TGTGCCAACCAGAACAGGGGAGGTCACCATGGCTACACCTTC. This sequence encodes CANQNRGGHHGYTF.

This clone has just one count. This sequence joins TRBV7-9 and TRBJ2-3; D might be TRBD2 (5 bases). Germline values: CDR1 SEHNR, CDR2 FQNEAQ (reference sequence). The CDR3 length is 12 residues. V dropped 5 bases and J dropped 8 bases, with 11 bases sitting between them. CDR3: CASSPGGTTQYF. The CDR3 DNA reads as TGTGCCAGCAGCCCCGGAGGTACTACGCAGTATTTT.

This clone occurred a few times. The chain joins TRBV30 to TRBJ1-1, with D uncertain. V shed 4 bases and J shed 1 base, with 7 bases lying between them. This CDR3 contains 12 residues. Looked up from germline, CDR1 is GTSNPN and CDR2 is SVGIG (reference sequence). The CDR3, as DNA: TGTGCCTGGACTACCCAGAACACTGAAGCTTTCTTT. It specifies CAWTTQNTEAFF. Full variable domain (rest looked up from reference TRBV30 and TRBJ1-1): SQTIHQWPATLVQPVGSPLSLECTVEGTSNPNLYWYRQAAGRGLQLLFYSVGIGQISSEVPQNLSASRPQDRQFILSSKKLLLSDSGFYLCAWTTQNTEAFFGQGTRLTVV.

This chain links TRBV15 with TRBJ1-1; a possible D gene is TRBD1 (5 bases). Germline V gene sequence: CDR1 LNHNV, CDR2 YYDKDF (reference sequence). CDR3 length: 14 amino acids. Trimming cost V 5 bases and J 0 bases, with 10 bases left between them. The chain's CDR3 is CATSVGTLNTEAFF. The CDR3 DNA sequence: TGTGCCACCAGCGTGGGGACCCTGAACACTGAAGCTTTCTTT.

This clone came up a few times. The V call is TRBV12-5, the J call TRBJ1-5; D gene uncertain. Germline V gene lookup returns CDR1 LGHNT and CDR2 FRNRAP. V lost 1 base and J 5 bases, leaving 0 bases between the germline ends. The CDR3 consists of 11 residues. CDR3 protein: CASGLDQPQHF. For the CDR3, the DNA is TGTGCTAGTGGTTTGGATCAGCCCCAGCATTTT.